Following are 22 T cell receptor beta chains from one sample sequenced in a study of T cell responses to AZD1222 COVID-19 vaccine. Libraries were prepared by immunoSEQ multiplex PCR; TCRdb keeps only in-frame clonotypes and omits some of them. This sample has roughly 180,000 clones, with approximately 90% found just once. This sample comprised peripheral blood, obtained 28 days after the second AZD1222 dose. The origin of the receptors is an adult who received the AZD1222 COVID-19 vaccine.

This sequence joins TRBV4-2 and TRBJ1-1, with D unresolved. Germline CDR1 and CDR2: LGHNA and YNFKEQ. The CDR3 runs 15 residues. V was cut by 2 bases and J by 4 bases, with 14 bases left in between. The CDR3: CASSQPLDWGTEAFF. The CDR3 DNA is TGTGCCAGCAGCCAACCACTCGACTGGGGCACTGAAGCTTTCTTT.

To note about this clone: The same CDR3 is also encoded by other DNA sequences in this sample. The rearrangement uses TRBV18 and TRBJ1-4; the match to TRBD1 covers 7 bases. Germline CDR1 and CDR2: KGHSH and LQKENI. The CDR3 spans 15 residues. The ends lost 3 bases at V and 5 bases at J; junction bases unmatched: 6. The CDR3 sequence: CASSPRTGPNEKLFF. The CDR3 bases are TGTGCCAGCTCACCCAGGACAGGCCCAAATGAAAAACTGTTTTTT. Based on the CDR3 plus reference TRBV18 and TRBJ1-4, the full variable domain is NAGVMQNPRHLVRRRGQEARLRCSPMKGHSHVYWYRQLPEEGLKFMVYLQKENIIDESGMPKERFSAEFPKEGPSILRIQQVVRGDSAAYFCASSPRTGPNEKLFFGSGTQLSVL.

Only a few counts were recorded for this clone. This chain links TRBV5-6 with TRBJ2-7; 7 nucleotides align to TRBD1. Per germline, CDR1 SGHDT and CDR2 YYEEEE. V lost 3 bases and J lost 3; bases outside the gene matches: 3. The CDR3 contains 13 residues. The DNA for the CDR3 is TGTGCCAGCAGCTCACAGGGGATCTACGAGCAGTACTTC. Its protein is CASSSQGIYEQYF.

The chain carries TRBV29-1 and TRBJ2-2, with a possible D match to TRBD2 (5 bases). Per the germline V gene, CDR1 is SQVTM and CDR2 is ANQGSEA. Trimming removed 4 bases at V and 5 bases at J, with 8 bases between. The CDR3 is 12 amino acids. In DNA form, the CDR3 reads TGCAGCGTTGTCCGGGGAACCGGGGAGCTGTTTTTT. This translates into CSVVRGTGELFF.

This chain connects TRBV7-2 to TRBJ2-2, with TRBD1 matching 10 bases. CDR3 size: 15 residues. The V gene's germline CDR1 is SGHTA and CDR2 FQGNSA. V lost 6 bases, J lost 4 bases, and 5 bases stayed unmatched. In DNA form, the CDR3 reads TGTGCCAGCAGGGCCGGGACAGGGGCCACCGGGGAGCTGTTTTTT. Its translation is CASRAGTGATGELFF.

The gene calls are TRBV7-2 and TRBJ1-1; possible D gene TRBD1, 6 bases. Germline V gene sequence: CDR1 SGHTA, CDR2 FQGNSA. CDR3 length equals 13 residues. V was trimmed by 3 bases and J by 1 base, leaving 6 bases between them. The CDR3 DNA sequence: TGTGCCAGCAGCTTGACAGGGAACACTGAAGCTTTCTTT. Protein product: CASSLTGNTEAFF. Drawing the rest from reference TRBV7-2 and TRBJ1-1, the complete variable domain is GAGVSQSPSNKVTEKGKDVELRCDPISGHTALYWYRQSLGQGLEFLIYFQGNSAPDKSGLPSDRFSAERTGGSVSTLTIQRTQQEDSAVYLCASSLTGNTEAFFGQGTRLTVV.

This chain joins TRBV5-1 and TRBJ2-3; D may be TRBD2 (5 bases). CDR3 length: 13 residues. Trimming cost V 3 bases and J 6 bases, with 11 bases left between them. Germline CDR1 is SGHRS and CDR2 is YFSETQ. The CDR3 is CASSSSPGDTQYF. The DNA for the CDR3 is TGCGCCAGCAGCTCTTCCCCGGGGGATACGCAGTATTTT.

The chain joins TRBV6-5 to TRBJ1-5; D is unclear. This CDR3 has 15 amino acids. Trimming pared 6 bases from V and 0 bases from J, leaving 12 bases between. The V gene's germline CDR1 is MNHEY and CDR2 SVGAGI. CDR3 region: CASRYTETSNQPQHF. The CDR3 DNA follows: TGTGCCAGCAGGTACACAGAAACTAGCAATCAGCCCCAGCATTTT.

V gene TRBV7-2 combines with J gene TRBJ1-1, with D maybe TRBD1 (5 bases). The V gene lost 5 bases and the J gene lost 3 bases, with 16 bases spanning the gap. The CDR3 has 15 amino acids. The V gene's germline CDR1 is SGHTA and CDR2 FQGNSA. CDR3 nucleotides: TGTGCCAGCAGCCAAACCTGGACGGGGGACACTGAAGCTTTCTTT. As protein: CASSQTWTGDTEAFF.

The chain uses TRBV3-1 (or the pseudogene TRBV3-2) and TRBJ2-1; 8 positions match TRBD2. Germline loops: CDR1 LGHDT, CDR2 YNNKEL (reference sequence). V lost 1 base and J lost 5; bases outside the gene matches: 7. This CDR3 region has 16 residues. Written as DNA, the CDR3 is TGTGCCAGCAGCCAAGTCGGGGGGGGGCCCCACAATGAGCAGTTCTTC. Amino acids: CASSQVGGGPHNEQFF.

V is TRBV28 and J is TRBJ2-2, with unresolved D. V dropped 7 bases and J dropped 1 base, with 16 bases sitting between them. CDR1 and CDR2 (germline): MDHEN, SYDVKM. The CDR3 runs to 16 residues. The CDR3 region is CASIERSGRNTGELFF. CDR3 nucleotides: TGTGCCAGCATTGAGCGTTCTGGACGGAACACCGGGGAGCTGTTTTTT.

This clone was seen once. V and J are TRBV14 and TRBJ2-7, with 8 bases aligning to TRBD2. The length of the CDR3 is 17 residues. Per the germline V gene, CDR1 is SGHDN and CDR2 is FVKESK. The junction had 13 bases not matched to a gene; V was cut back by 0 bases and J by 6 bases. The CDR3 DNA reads TGTGCCAGCAGCCAAGAAGTTGTGACTAGCGTTTCGTCCGAGCAGTACTTC. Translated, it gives CASSQEVVTSVSSEQYF.

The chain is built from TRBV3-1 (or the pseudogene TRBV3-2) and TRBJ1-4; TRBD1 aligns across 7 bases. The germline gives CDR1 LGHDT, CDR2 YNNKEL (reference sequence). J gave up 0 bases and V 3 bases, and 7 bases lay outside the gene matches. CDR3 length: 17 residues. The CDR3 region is CASSHRPDRATNEKLFF. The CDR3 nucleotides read TGTGCCAGCAGCCACAGACCAGACAGGGCAACTAATGAAAAACTGTTTTTT.

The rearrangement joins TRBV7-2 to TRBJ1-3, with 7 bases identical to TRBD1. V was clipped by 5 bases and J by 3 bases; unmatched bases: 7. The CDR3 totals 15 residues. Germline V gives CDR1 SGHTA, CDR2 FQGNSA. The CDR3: CASSLGQASGNTIYF. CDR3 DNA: TGTGCCAGCAGCCTCGGACAGGCCAGTGGAAACACCATATATTTT. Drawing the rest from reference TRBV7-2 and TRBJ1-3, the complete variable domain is GAGVSQSPSNKVTEKGKDVELRCDPISGHTALYWYRQSLGQGLEFLIYFQGNSAPDKSGLPSDRFSAERTGGSVSTLTIQRTQQEDSAVYLCASSLGQASGNTIYFGEGSWLTVV.

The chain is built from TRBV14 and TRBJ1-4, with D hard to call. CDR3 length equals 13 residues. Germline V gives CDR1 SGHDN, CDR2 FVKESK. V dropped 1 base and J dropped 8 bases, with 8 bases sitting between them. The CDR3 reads CASSQGGREKLFF. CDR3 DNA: TGTGCCAGCAGCCAAGGGGGTCGGGAAAAACTGTTTTTT.

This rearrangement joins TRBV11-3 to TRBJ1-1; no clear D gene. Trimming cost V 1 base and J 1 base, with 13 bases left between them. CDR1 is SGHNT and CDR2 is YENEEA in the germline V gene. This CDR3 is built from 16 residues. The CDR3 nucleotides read TGTGCCAGCAGCTTAGGCATGGGAAGCGGGAACACTGAAGCTTTCTTT. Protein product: CASSLGMGSGNTEAFF.

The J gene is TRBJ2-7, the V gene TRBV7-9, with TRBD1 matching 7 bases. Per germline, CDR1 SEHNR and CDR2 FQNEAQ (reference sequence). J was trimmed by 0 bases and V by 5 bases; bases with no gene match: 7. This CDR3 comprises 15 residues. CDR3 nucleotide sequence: TGTGCCAGCAGCCTAAAGACAGGGTCCTCCTACGAGCAGTACTTC. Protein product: CASSLKTGSSYEQYF.

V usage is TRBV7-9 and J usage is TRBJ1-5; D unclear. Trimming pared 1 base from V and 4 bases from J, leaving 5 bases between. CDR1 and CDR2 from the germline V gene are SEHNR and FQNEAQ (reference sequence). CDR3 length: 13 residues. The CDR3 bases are TGTGCCAGCAGCTTAGAGGAGAATCAGCCCCAGCATTTT. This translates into CASSLEENQPQHF.

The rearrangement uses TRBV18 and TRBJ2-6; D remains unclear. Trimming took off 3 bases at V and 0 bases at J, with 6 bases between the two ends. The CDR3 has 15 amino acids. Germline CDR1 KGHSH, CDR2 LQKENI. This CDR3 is CASSPQVSGANVLTF. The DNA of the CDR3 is TGTGCCAGCTCACCCCAGGTCTCTGGGGCCAACGTCCTGACTTTC. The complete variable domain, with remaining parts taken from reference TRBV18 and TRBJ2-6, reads NAGVMQNPRHLVRRRGQEARLRCSPMKGHSHVYWYRQLPEEGLKFMVYLQKENIIDESGMPKERFSAEFPKEGPSILRIQQVVRGDSAAYFCASSPQVSGANVLTFGAGSRLTVL.

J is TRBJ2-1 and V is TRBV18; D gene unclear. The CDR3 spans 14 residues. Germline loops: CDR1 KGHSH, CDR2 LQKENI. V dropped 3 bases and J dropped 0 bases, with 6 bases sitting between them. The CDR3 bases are TGTGCCAGCTCACCTCCGAGCTCCTACAATGAGCAGTTCTTC. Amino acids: CASSPPSSYNEQFF. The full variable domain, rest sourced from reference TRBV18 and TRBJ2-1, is NAGVMQNPRHLVRRRGQEARLRCSPMKGHSHVYWYRQLPEEGLKFMVYLQKENIIDESGMPKERFSAEFPKEGPSILRIQQVVRGDSAAYFCASSPPSSYNEQFFGPGTRLTVL.

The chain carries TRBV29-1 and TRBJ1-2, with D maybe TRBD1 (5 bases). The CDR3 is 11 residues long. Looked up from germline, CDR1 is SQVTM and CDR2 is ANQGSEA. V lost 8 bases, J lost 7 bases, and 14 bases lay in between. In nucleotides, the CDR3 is TGCAGCACTTCAGGGACCTCTGGCTACACCTTC. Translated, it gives CSTSGTSGYTF.

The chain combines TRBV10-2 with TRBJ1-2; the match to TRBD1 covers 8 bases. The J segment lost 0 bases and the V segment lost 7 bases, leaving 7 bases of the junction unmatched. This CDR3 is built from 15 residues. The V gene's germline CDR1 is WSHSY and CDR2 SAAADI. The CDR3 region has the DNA TGCGCCAGCACGGGACAGGAATCAGCTAACTATGGCTACACCTTC. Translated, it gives CASTGQESANYGYTF.